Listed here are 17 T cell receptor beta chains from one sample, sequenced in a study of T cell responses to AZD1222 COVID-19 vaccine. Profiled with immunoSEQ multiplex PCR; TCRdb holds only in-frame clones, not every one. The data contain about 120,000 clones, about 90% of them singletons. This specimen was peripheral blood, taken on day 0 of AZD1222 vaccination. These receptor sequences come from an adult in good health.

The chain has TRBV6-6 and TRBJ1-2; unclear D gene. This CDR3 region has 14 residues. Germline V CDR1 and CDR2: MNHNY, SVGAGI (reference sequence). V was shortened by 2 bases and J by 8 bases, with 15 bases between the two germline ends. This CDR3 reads CASSYDTGVRGYTF. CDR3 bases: TGTGCCAGCAGTTACGACACGGGAGTACGAGGCTACACCTTC.

The CDR3 spells CASIGTGKGGNTEAFF. The CDR3 region has the DNA TGTGCCAGCATCGGGACAGGGAAGGGGGGGAACACTGAAGCTTTCTTT. The chain is built from TRBV25-1 and TRBJ1-1; 9 bases map to TRBD1. Germline V gene sequence: CDR1 MGHDK, CDR2 SYGVNS. This CDR3 region has 16 residues. With 7 bases clipped from V and 1 base from J, the junction kept 10 bases outside the gene matches.

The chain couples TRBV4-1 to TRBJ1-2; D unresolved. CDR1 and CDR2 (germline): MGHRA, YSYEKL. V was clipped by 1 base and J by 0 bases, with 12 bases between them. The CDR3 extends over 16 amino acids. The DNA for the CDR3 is TGCGCCAGCAGCCAAGTGATGACCGTAGCTAACTATGGCTACACCTTC. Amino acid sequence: CASSQVMTVANYGYTF.

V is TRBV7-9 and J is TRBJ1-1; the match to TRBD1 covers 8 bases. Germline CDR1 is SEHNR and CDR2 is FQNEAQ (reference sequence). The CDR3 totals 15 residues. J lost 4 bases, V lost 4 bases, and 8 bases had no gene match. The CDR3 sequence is CASSSRGQGITEAFF. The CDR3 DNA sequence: TGTGCCAGCAGCTCCAGGGGGCAGGGGATCACTGAAGCTTTCTTT.

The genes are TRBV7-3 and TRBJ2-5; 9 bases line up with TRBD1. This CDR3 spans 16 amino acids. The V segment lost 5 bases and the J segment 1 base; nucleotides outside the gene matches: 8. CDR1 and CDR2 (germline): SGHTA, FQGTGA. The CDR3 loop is CASSRGQGLSQETQYF. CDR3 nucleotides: TGTGCCAGCAGCCGCGGACAGGGGCTTTCCCAAGAGACCCAGTACTTC.

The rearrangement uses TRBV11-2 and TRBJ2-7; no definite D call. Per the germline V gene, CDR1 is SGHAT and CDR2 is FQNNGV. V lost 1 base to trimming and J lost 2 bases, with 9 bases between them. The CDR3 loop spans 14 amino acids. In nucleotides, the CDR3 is TGTGCCAGCAGCTTAGCGTACAGACCCTACGAGCAGTACTTC. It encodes CASSLAYRPYEQYF.

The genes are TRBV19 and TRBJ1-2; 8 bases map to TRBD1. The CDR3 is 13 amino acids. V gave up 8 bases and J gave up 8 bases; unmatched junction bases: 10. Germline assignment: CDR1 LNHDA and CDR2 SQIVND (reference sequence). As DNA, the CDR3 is TGTGCCAGTGGATCAGGACAGGGACAAGGCTACACCTTC. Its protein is CASGSGQGQGYTF. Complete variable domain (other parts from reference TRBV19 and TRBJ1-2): DGGITQSPKYLFRKEGQNVTLSCEQNLNHDAMYWYRQDPGQGLRLIYYSQIVNDFQKGDIAEGYSVSREKKESFPLTVTSAQKNPTAFYLCASGSGQGQGYTFGSGTRLTVV.

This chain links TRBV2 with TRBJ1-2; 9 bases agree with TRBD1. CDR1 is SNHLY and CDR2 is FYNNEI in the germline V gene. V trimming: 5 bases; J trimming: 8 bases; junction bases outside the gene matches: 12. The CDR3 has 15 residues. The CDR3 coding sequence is TGTGCCAGCAGTCTCCTAAGGGGACAGGGAGTCGGCTACACCTTC. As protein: CASSLLRGQGVGYTF. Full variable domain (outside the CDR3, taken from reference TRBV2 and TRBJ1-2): EPEVTQTPSHQVTQMGQEVILRCVPISNHLYFYWYRQILGQKVEFLVSFYNNEISEKSEIFDDQFSVERPDGSNFTLKIRSTKLEDSAMYFCASSLLRGQGVGYTFGSGTRLTVV.

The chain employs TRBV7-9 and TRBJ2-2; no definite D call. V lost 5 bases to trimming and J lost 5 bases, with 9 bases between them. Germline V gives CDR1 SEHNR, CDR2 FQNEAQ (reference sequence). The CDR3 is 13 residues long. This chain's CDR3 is CASSRHLTGELFF. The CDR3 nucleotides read TGTGCCAGCAGCCGTCACTTAACCGGGGAGCTGTTTTTT.

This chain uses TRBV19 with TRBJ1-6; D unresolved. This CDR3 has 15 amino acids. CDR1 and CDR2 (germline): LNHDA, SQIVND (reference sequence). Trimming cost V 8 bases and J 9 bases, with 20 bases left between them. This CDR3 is CASALGRQGRSPLHF. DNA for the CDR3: TGTGCCAGTGCCCTCGGACGTCAAGGGCGTTCACCCCTCCACTTT.

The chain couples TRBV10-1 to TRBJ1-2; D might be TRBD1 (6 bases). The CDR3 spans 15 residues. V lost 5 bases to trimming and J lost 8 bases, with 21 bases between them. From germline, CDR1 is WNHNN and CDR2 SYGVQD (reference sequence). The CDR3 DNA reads TGCGCCAGCAGTAGTGGGTACAGGGCATCAAACGGCTACACCTTC. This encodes CASSSGYRASNGYTF.

The CDR3 region is CASSRRPPNPDGHNEQFF. Written as DNA, the CDR3 is TGTGCCAGCAGCCGTCGGCCTCCCAACCCCGACGGGCACAATGAGCAGTTCTTC. This chain joins TRBV7-6 and TRBJ2-1; D gene ambiguous. Per germline, CDR1 SGHVS and CDR2 FNYEAQ. Trimming took 5 bases from V and 5 from J, leaving 25 bases between them. The CDR3 length is 18 residues. The full variable domain, with the rest looked up from reference TRBV7-6 and TRBJ2-1, is GAGVSQSPRYKVTKRGQDVALRCDPISGHVSLYWYRQALGQGPEFLTYFNYEAQQDKSGLPNDRFSAERPEGSISTLTIQRTEQRDSAMYRCASSRRPPNPDGHNEQFFGPGTRLTVL.

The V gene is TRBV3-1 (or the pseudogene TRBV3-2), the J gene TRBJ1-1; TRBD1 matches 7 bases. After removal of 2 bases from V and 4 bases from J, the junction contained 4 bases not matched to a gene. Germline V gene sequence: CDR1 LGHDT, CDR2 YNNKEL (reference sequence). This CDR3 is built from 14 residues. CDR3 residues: CASSQRQGGTEAFF. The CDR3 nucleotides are TGTGCCAGCAGCCAAAGACAGGGCGGCACTGAAGCTTTCTTT.

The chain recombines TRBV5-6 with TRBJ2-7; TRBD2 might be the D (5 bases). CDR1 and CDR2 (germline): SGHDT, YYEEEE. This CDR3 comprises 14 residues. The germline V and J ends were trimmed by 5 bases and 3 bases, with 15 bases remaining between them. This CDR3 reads CASRLVGYHYEQYF. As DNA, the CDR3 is TGTGCCAGCAGACTAGTCGGGTATCACTACGAGCAGTACTTC.

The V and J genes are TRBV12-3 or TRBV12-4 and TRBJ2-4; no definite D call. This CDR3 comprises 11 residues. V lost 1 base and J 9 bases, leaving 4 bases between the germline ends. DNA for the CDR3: TGTGCCAGCAGTTTAGGGCGCATTCAGTACTTC. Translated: CASSLGRIQYF.

The CDR3 DNA is TGTGCCAGCAGCTTAGAAATAGGGGCGGGAGAGACCCAGTACTTC. This encodes CASSLEIGAGETQYF. The rearrangement uses TRBV7-6 and TRBJ2-5; the D call may be TRBD1 or TRBD2 (5 bases each). CDR1 and CDR2 from the germline V gene are SGHVS and FNYEAQ. V dropped 1 base and J dropped 4 bases, with 13 bases sitting between them. The CDR3 runs to 15 residues.

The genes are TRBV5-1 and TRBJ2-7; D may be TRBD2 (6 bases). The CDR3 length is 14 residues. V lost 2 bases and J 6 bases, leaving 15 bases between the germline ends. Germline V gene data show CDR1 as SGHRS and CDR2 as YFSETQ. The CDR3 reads CASSLKGTGSEQYF. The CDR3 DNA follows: TGCGCCAGCAGCTTAAAGGGGACCGGGAGCGAGCAGTACTTC. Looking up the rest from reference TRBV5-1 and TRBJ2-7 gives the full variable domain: KAGVTQTPRYLIKTRGQQVTLSCSPISGHRSVSWYQQTPGQGLQFLFEYFSETQRNKGNFPGRFSGRQFSNSRSEMNVSTLELGDSALYLCASSLKGTGSEQYFGPGTRLTVT.